A selection of T cell receptor beta chains follows, all from one sample in a study of T cell responses to AZD1222 COVID-19 vaccine. TCRdb's table, derived via immunoSEQ multiplex PCR, lists solely in-frame clones and lacks some. The data show tens of thousands of clones, nearly 90% seen once. The input for sequencing was peripheral blood, taken on day 0 of MenACWY control vaccination. Receptors were obtained from an adult in good health. Both conserved end residues are part of each CDR3. A D gene is named only where the DNA matches it firmly. Size is stated for part of the rows, as once, few or many counts, or as a class when the clone is expanded.

abundance	v_gene	j_gene	d_gene	CDR3aa	CDR3nt
NA	TRBV4-3	TRBJ1-2	NA	CASSQEPLANYGYTF	TGCGCCAGCAGCCAAGAACCGCTAGCTAACTATGGCTACACCTTC
once	TRBV2	TRBJ1-2	NA	CASSDRGNGYTF	TGTGCCAGCAGTGATCGGGGAAATGGCTACACCTTC
NA	TRBV2	TRBJ1-4	NA	CASRVNTNEKLFF	TGTGCCAGCAGGGTTAACACTAATGAAAAACTGTTTTTT
NA	TRBV5-4	TRBJ1-5	NA	CASSGGPNQPQHF	TGTGCCAGCAGCGGGGGGCCTAATCAGCCCCAGCATTTT
NA	TRBV5-6	TRBJ1-4	NA	CASSRWDATNEKLFF	TGTGCCAGCAGCCGATGGGATGCAACTAATGAAAAACTGTTTTTT
NA	TRBV6-5	TRBJ1-2	TRBD1	CASSLDRAYGYTF	TGTGCCAGCAGTCTGGACAGGGCCTATGGCTACACCTTC
NA	TRBV28	TRBJ2-7	NA	CASSFKGYEQYF	TGTGCCAGCAGTTTTAAGGGCTACGAGCAGTACTTC
NA	TRBV11-2	TRBJ1-2	NA	CASSPGVGINYGYTF	TGTGCCAGCAGTCCTGGGGTTGGTATCAATTATGGCTACACCTTC
NA	TRBV3-1/TRBV3-2	TRBJ1-1	NA	CASSQGSGGEAFF	TGTGCCAGCAGCCAAGGTTCCGGGGGTGAAGCTTTCTTT
NA	TRBV10-1	TRBJ1-5	TRBD1	CASSESYRDRDFRSNQPQHF	TGCGCCAGCAGTGAGTCGTACCGGGACAGGGATTTTCGAAGCAATCAGCCCCAGCATTTT
NA	TRBV6-1	TRBJ1-1	NA	CASSEEDGMNTEAFF	TGTGCCAGCAGTGAAGAGGACGGCATGAACACTGAAGCTTTCTTT
NA	TRBV6-5	TRBJ2-7	NA	CASSYNRGGEQYF	TGTGCCAGCAGTTACAACAGGGGAGGCGAGCAGTACTTC
NA	TRBV20-1	TRBJ1-1	NA	CSASPWIENTEAFF	TGCAGTGCTAGTCCCTGGATCGAAAACACTGAAGCTTTCTTT
NA	TRBV5-1	TRBJ2-1	TRBD1	CASSPGQGGNEQFF	TGCGCCAGCAGCCCGGGACAGGGGGGCAATGAGCAGTTCTTC
NA	TRBV11-2	TRBJ1-6	NA	CASSLENRASPLHF	TGTGCCAGCAGCTTAGAAAACAGGGCATCACCCCTCCACTTT
NA	TRBV25-1	TRBJ1-5	NA	CASSNRFSNQPQHF	TGTGCCAGCAGTAATAGATTTAGCAATCAGCCCCAGCATTTT
NA	TRBV6-1	TRBJ1-5	NA	CASSEWGQGNQPQHF	TGTGCCAGCAGTGAATGGGGGCAGGGTAATCAGCCCCAGCATTTT
NA	TRBV12-3/TRBV12-4	TRBJ1-4	NA	CASSLLPGEKLFF	TGTGCCAGCAGTTTACTTCCGGGCGAAAAACTGTTTTTT
NA	TRBV14	TRBJ2-7	NA	CASSSTRVYEQYF	TGTGCCAGCAGCTCTACTAGAGTCTACGAGCAGTACTTC
NA	TRBV21-1	TRBJ1-6	NA	CASSIKGTGRISPLHF	TGTGCCAGCAGCATCAAAGGGACAGGGAGGATCTCACCCCTCCACTTT
NA	TRBV11-3	TRBJ2-1	TRBD1	CASSVGTVDEQFF	TGTGCCAGCAGCGTCGGGACAGTCGATGAGCAGTTCTTC
NA	TRBV29-1	TRBJ2-2	NA	CSVSLQGRGELFF	TGCAGCGTTAGCCTGCAGGGGAGGGGGGAGCTGTTTTTT
NA	TRBV9	TRBJ1-2	NA	CASSVDLSSYGYTF	TGTGCCAGCAGCGTAGATCTAAGTTCCTATGGCTACACCTTC
NA	TRBV5-6	TRBJ1-2	NA	CASSLLPGGYTF	TGTGCCAGCAGCTTGCTCCCAGGAGGCTACACCTTC
NA	TRBV11-3	TRBJ1-2	TRBD1	CASSPRTGAGGYTF	TGTGCCAGCAGCCCCCGGACAGGGGCGGGAGGCTACACCTTC
NA	TRBV7-2	TRBJ2-3	TRBD2	CASSPSRTGGLAGQRAF	TGTGCCAGCAGCCCTTCTCGGACCGGAGGACTAGCGGGACAGAGGGCTTTT
NA	TRBV3-1/TRBV3-2	TRBJ1-1	TRBD1	CASRGTGGQTEAFF	TGTGCCAGCAGGGGAACAGGGGGGCAAACTGAAGCTTTCTTT
NA	TRBV29-1	TRBJ1-1	NA	CSAASLKKTEAFF	TGCAGCGCCGCGAGTCTCAAGAAAACTGAAGCTTTCTTT
NA	TRBV19	TRBJ1-4	NA	CASSIRSNEKLFF	TGTGCCAGTAGTATTCGGTCTAATGAAAAACTGTTTTTT
NA	TRBV11-3	TRBJ2-5	TRBD1	CASSSRGPETQYF	TGTGCCAGCAGCTCAAGGGGGCCTGAGACCCAGTACTTC
NA	TRBV5-1	TRBJ2-7	NA	CASSLAGSSQPFEQYF	TGCGCCAGCAGCTTGGCCGGTAGTAGCCAGCCTTTCGAGCAGTACTTC
NA	TRBV2	TRBJ1-5	TRBD1	CASSGQGFGQPQHF	TGTGCCAGCAGTGGACAGGGGTTCGGTCAGCCCCAGCATTTT
once	TRBV30	TRBJ1-6	NA	CACHRPPSPLHF	TGTGCCTGCCACCGCCCCCCTTCACCCCTCCACTTT
NA	TRBV19	TRBJ2-1	TRBD1	CASRKQGASYNEQFF	TGTGCCAGTAGGAAACAGGGGGCTAGCTACAATGAGCAGTTCTTC
NA	TRBV12-3/TRBV12-4	TRBJ1-5	NA	CASSFRPPPQHF	TGTGCCAGCAGTTTTCGTCCGCCGCCCCAGCATTTT
NA	TRBV6-5	TRBJ1-2	TRBD1	CASINRDRGYGYTF	TGTGCCAGCATTAACCGGGACAGGGGTTATGGCTACACCTTC
NA	TRBV7-8	TRBJ1-5	NA	CASSLGWAGADQPQHF	TGTGCCAGCAGCTTAGGTTGGGCGGGGGCGGATCAGCCCCAGCATTTT
NA	TRBV6-5	TRBJ2-7	TRBD1	CASRNRGYEQYF	TGTGCCAGCAGGAACAGGGGATACGAGCAGTACTTC
NA	TRBV19	TRBJ1-2	NA	CASTWGGSDGYTF	TGTGCCAGTACTTGGGGTGGGTCGGATGGCTACACCTTC
NA	TRBV9	TRBJ2-3	TRBD2	CASSVLAGGSTDTQYF	TGTGCCAGCAGCGTACTTGCGGGGGGGAGCACAGATACGCAGTATTTT
NA	TRBV6-2/TRBV6-3	TRBJ2-7	NA	CASSYAGTPYSYEQYF	TGTGCCAGCAGTTACGCCGGGACACCTTACTCCTACGAGCAGTACTTC
NA	TRBV7-9	TRBJ2-4	TRBD1	CASSYGQGLAKNIQYF	TGTGCCAGCAGCTACGGACAGGGTCTAGCCAAAAACATTCAGTACTTC
NA	TRBV4-3	TRBJ1-2	NA	CASSQGGQDYGYTF	TGCGCCAGCAGCCAAGGGGGTCAAGACTATGGCTACACCTTC
NA	TRBV11-2	TRBJ2-3	TRBD2	CASSPRGDAPDTQYF	TGTGCCAGCAGCCCTCGGGGGGACGCACCAGATACGCAGTATTTT
NA	TRBV29-1	TRBJ1-2	NA	CSVGRGGYGYTF	TGCAGCGTTGGACGGGGGGGCTATGGCTACACCTTC
NA	TRBV6-5	TRBJ2-7	NA	CASSYNRKVAEQYF	TGTGCCAGCAGTTACAACAGGAAAGTCGCCGAGCAGTACTTC
NA	TRBV7-2	TRBJ1-1	NA	CASSLNRAFGDAFF	TGTGCCAGCAGCTTAAACCGCGCCTTTGGGGACGCTTTCTTT
NA	TRBV5-6	TRBJ2-5	NA	CASSTLPGEETQYF	TGTGCCAGCAGCACTCTTCCGGGAGAAGAGACCCAGTACTTC
NA	TRBV5-1	TRBJ2-2	TRBD1	CASRIAYRGRKNTGELFF	TGCGCCAGCAGAATCGCCTACAGGGGTAGGAAGAACACCGGGGAGCTGTTTTTT
NA	TRBV24-1	TRBJ1-1	NA	CATSDRTGAEAFF	TGTGCCACCAGTGATCGGACGGGGGCTGAAGCTTTCTTT